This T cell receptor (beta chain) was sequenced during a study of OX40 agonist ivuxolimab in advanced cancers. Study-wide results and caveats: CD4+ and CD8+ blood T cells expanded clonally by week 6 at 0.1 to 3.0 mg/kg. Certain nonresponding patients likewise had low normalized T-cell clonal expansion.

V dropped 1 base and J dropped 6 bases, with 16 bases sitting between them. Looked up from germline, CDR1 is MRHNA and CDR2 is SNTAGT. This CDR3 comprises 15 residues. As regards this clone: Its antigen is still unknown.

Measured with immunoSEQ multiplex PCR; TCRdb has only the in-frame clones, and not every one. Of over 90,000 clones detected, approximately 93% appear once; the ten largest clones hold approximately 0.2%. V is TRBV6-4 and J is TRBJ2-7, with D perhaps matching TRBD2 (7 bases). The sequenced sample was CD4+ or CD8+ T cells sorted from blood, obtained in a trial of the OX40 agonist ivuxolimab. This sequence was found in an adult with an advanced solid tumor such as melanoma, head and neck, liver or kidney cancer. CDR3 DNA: TGTGCCAGCAGTGACTTTTACGCGGGGGCATGCGAGCAGTACTTC. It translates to CASSDFYAGACEQYF.